The 7 T cell receptor beta chains below were found in one sample sequenced in a study of T cell repertoires in cytomegalovirus infection. TCRdb fed the reads into MiXCR, producing one record per CDR3 protein. The sample consists of under 850,000 distinct CDR3 sequences, 35% to 45% of them appearing once. The source material was PBMCs. The receptors shown here come from a human donor in good health (CMV status not recorded). Some clones in this sample may be carry-over from other donors' samples.

This clonotype was counted at least ten times. This chain links TRBV12-3 or TRBV12-4 with TRBJ1-2; the match to TRBD1 covers 10 bases. The CDR3 is 15 amino acids. V dropped 6 bases and J dropped 4; count of bases not matched to a gene: 8. The CDR3 spells CASSTAGTGAYGYTF. The CDR3 nucleotides read TGTGCCAGCAGCACAGCCGGGACAGGGGCCTATGGCTACACCTTC.

This chain uses TRBV29-1 with TRBJ1-2; TRBD1 might be the D (5 bases). Germline-derived CDR1 and CDR2 are SQVTM and ANQGSEA. The CDR3 is made up of 14 amino acids. V was cut by 4 bases and J by 2 bases, with 14 bases left in between. CDR3 sequence (DNA): TGCAGCGTTGTCCGCCGGGACGCCAACTATGGCTACACCTTC. Protein product: CSVVRRDANYGYTF.

V is TRBV15 and J is TRBJ2-4; TRBD1 or TRBD2 may be the D gene (6 bases each). The CDR3 consists of 13 residues. Germline CDR1 is LNHNV and CDR2 is YYDKDF (reference sequence). The V gene lost 8 bases and the J gene lost 5 bases, with 13 bases spanning the gap. The CDR3, as DNA: TGTGCCACCCGCCTGGGGGGCGAAAACATTCAGTACTTC. Translated: CATRLGGENIQYF.

The chain carries TRBV7-9 and TRBJ1-3; no definite D call. With 3 bases removed from V and 2 bases from J, the gap between germline ends came to 20 bases. Germline CDR1 reads SEHNR; CDR2 reads FQNEAQ (reference sequence). The CDR3 consists of 18 residues. The CDR3 DNA reads TGTGCCAGCAGCTTCGCGTTGAGACGCCAAGACCCTGGAAACACCATATATTTT. This codes for CASSFALRRQDPGNTIYF.

Ten or more counts support this clonotype. The V gene is TRBV7-2, the J gene TRBJ2-3; 8 nucleotides agree with TRBD2. V lost 1 base to trimming and J lost 2 bases; unmatched junction nucleotides: 5. The germline CDR1 and CDR2 sequences are SGHTA and FQGNSA. The CDR3 is made up of 16 amino acids. In DNA form, the CDR3 reads TGTGCCAGCAGCTTAGGTAGCGGGACATCCACAGATACGCAGTATTTT. Protein: CASSLGSGTSTDTQYF.

This chain uses TRBV12-3 or TRBV12-4 with TRBJ2-7; TRBD1 agrees at 7 bases. V lost 6 bases and J lost 4; bases outside the gene matches: 12. The CDR3 spans 15 residues. The CDR3 nucleotides are TGTGCCAGCAGCCCTCCGGGACAGAGATTTTACGAGCAGTACTTC. Its protein is CASSPPGQRFYEQYF.

The genes are TRBV11-2 and TRBJ2-2; TRBD2 might be the D (5 bases). V gave up 1 base and J gave up 4 bases, with 13 bases separating them. Germline V gives CDR1 SGHAT, CDR2 FQNNGV. The CDR3 runs to 16 residues. The CDR3 spells CASSLAWTEGTGELFF. The DNA of the CDR3 is TGTGCCAGCAGCTTAGCGTGGACTGAGGGCACCGGGGAGCTGTTTTTT. The variable domain in full, with the rest retrieved from reference TRBV11-2 and TRBJ2-2, is EAGVAQSPRYKIIEKRQSVAFWCNPISGHATLYWYQQILGQGPKLLIQFQNNGVVDDSQLPKDRFSAERLKGVDSTLKIQPAKLEDSAVYLCASSLAWTEGTGELFFGEGSRLTVL.